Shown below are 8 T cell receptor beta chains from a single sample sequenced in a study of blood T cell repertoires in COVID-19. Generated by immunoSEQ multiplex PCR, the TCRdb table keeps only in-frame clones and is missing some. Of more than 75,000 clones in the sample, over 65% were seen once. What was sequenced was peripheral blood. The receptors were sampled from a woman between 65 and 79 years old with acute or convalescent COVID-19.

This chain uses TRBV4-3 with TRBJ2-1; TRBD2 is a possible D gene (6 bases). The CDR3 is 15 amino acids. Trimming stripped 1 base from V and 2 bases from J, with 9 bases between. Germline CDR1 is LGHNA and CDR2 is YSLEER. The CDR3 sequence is CASSQVSGTYNEQFF. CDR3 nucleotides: TGCGCCAGCAGCCAAGTTAGCGGTACCTACAATGAGCAGTTCTTC.

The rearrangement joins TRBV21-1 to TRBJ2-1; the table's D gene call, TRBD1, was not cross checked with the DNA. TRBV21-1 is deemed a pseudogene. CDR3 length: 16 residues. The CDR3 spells CASSTPTGTGGNEQFF. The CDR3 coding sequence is TGTGCCAGCAGCACCCCTACGGGGACAGGGGGCAATGAGCAGTTCTTC.

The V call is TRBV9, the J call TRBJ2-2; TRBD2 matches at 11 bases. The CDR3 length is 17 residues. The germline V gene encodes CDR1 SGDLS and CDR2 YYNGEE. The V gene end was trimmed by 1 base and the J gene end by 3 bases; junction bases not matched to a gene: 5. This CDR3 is CASSVKLAGGDTGELFF. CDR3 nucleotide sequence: TGTGCCAGCAGCGTAAAGCTAGCGGGAGGTGACACCGGGGAGCTGTTTTTT.

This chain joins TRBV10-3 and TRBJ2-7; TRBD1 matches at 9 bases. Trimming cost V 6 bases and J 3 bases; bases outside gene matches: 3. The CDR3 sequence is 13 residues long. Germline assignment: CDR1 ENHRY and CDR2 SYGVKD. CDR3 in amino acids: CAISETGGYEQYV. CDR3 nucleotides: TGTGCCATCAGCGAGACAGGGGGCTACGAGCAGTACGTC.

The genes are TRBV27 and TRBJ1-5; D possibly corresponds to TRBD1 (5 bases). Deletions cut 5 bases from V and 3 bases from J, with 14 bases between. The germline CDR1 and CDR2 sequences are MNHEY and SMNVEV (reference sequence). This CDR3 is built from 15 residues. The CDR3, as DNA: TGTGCCAGCAGTCCCTATAGACAGCTCAATCAGCCCCAGCATTTT. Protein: CASSPYRQLNQPQHF.

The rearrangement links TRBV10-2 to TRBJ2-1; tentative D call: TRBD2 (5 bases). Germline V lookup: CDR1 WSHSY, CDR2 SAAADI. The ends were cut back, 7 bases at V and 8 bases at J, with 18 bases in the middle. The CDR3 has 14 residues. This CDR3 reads CASKTEGAAHEQFF. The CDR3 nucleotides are TGCGCCAGCAAAACCGAGGGCGCGGCCCATGAGCAGTTCTTC.

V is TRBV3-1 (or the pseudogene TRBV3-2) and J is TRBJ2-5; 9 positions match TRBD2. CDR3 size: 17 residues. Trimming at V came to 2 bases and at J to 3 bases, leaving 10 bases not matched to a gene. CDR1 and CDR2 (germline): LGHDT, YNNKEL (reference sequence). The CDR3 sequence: CASSQISSGASEETQYF. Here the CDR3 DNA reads TGTGCCAGCAGCCAAATATCTAGCGGGGCGTCGGAAGAGACCCAGTACTTC.

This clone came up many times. This CDR3 reads CAISEYGRGDSNQPQHF. CDR3 in DNA: TGTGCCATCAGTGAGTACGGTCGGGGGGATAGCAATCAGCCCCAGCATTTT. The rearrangement uses TRBV10-3 and TRBJ1-5, with D perhaps TRBD1 (5 bases). The CDR3 length is 17 residues. Trimming stripped 1 base from V and 0 bases from J, with 13 bases between. Germline V CDR1 and CDR2: ENHRY, SYGVKD.